A single sample gave rise to the 4 T cell receptor beta chains below, sequenced in a study of T cells in women clearing cervical HPV infection. Profiling relied on immunoSEQ multiplex PCR, and the TCRdb table lists in-frame clones only, not all of them. This sample's table has tens of thousands of clones. The specimen was blood buffy coat. These receptors were taken from a woman aged 18 to 75 with a cervical HPV16 infection that either progressed to CIN3+ or cleared (not recorded which).

As regards this clone: Sequencing ends 3 residues short of the CDR3 end; the germline J gene provides the rest. The chain uses TRBV7-9 and TRBJ1-4; 8 nucleotides align to TRBD1. Germline V CDR1 and CDR2: SEHNR, FQNEAQ (reference sequence). The CDR3 length is 14 residues. CDR3: CASSFSTGDSPLFF. CDR3 DNA (partial): TGTGCCAGCAGCTTCTCGACAGGGGACTCACCA.

Comment on this clone: The CDR3 extends 3 residues past the end of the read, so its final part is completed from the germline J gene. The rearrangement links TRBV29-1 to TRBJ2-6, with D perhaps matching TRBD1 (6 bases). The germline CDR1 and CDR2 sequences are SQVTM and ANQGSEA. V lost 4 bases to trimming and J lost 0 bases, with 13 bases between them. The CDR3 covers 16 residues. Incomplete CDR3 DNA: TGCAGCGTTGCGACAGGTTTTACCTCTGGGGCCAACGTC. Its protein product is CSVATGFTSGANV. The CDR3, in full, reads CSVATGFTSGANVLTF.

To note about this clone: The missing CDR3 end, 3 residues past where the read stops, is filled in from the germline J gene. The chain is built from TRBV29-1 and TRBJ2-2; TRBD2 matches at 7 bases. Germline CDR1 reads SQVTM; CDR2 reads ANQGSEA. The V and J ends lost 6 bases and 7 bases, in that order; junction bases with no gene match: 5. The CDR3 sequence is 12 residues long. CDR3 DNA (partial): TGCAGCGTCGGGGGGAGTATCGGGGAG. This translates into CSVGGSIGE. The CDR3 in full is CSVGGSIGELFF.

With regard to this clone: The read terminates 3 residues ahead of where the CDR3 ends, so the germline J gene completes it. The chain joins TRBV7-9 to TRBJ1-2, with unresolved D. The germline V gene encodes CDR1 SEHNR and CDR2 FQNEAQ (reference sequence). This CDR3 is built from 15 residues. CDR3 DNA (partial): TGTGCCAGCAGCTCCCCCTCGCTCATTTCCTACGAC. It specifies CASSSPSLISYD. The CDR3 in full is CASSSPSLISYDYTF.